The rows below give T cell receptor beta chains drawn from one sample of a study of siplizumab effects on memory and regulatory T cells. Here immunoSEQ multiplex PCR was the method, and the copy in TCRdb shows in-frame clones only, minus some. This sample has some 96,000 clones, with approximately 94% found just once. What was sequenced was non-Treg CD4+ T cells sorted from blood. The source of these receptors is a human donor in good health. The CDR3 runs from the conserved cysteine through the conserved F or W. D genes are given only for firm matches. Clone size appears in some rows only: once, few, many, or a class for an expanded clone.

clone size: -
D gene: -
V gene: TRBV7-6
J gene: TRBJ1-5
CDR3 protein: CASSLAWNQPQHF
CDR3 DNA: TGTGCCAGCAGCTTAGCTTGGAATCAGCCCCAGCATTTT

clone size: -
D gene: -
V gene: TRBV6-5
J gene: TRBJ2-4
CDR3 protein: CASREGTGRMTQYF
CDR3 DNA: TGTGCCAGCAGAGAGGGTACCGGACGGATGACTCAGTACTTC

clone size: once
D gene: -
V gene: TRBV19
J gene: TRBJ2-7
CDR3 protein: CASSPYGTLSEEQYF
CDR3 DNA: TGTGCCAGTAGTCCTTATGGGACGCTCTCCGAGGAGCAGTACTTC

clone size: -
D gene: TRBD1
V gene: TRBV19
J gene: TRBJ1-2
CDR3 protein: CASNPRTGHGYTF
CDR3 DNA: TGTGCCAGTAATCCGCGGACAGGGCATGGCTACACCTTC

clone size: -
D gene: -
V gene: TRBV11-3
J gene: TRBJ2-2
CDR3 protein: CASSLRGGNTGELFF
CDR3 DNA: TGTGCCAGCAGCCTCAGGGGGGGCAACACCGGGGAGCTGTTTTTT

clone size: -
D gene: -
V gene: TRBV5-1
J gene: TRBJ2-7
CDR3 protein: CASSSRNSYGTPSYEQYF
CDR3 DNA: TGCGCCAGCAGCTCCCGAAACTCTTACGGGACACCCTCCTACGAGCAGTACTTC

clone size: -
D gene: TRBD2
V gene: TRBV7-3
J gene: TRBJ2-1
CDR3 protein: CASSPIGLAGGNEQFF
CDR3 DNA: TGTGCCAGCAGCCCCATAGGACTAGCGGGAGGAAATGAGCAGTTCTTC

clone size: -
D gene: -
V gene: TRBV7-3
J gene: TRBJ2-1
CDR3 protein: CASSSRDREEQFF
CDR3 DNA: TGTGCCAGCAGCTCAAGGGACCGAGAGGAGCAGTTCTTC

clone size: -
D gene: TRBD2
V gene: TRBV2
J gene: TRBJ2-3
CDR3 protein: CASRVGLAASTDTQYF
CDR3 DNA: TGTGCCAGCAGAGTCGGACTAGCGGCTAGCACAGATACGCAGTATTTT

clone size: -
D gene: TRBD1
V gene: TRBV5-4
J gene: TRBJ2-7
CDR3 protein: CASSLGVPGQGQHEQYF
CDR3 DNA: TGTGCCAGCAGCTTGGGGGTTCCGGGACAGGGTCAACACGAGCAGTACTTC

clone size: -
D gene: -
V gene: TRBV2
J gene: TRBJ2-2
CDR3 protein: CASNRRGANTGELFF
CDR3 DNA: TGTGCCAGCAACCGGCGGGGTGCGAACACCGGGGAGCTGTTTTTT

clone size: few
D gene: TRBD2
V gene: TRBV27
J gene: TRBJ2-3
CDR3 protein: CASSLYSTGKREPLYNF
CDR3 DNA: TGTGCCAGCAGTTTATATAGTACGGGGAAGCGGGAGCCTCTCTATAACTTT

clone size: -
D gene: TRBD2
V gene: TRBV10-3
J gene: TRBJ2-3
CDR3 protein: CASQLAGIADTQYF
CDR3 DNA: TGTGCCAGCCAACTAGCGGGAATCGCAGATACGCAGTATTTT

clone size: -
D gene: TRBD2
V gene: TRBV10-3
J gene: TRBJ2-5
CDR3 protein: CAISEDLAGETQYF
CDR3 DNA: TGTGCCATCAGTGAAGATCTAGCGGGCGAGACCCAGTACTTC

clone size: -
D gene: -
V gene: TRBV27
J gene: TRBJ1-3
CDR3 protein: CASSLYSGNTIYF
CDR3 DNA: TGTGCCAGCAGTTTATATAGTGGAAACACCATATATTTT

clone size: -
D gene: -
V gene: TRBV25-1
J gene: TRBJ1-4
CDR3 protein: CASRSGGAGEKLFF
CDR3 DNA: TGTGCCAGCAGGTCCGGAGGGGCTGGGGAAAAACTGTTTTTT

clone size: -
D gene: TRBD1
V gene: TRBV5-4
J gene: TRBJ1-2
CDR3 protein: CASSPPGTGGYGYTF
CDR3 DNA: TGTGCCAGCAGCCCACCTGGAACAGGGGGCTATGGCTACACCTTC

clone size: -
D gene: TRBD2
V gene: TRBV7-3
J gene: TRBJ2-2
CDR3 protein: CASSLSTSGTGELFF
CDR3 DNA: TGTGCCAGCAGCTTATCGACTAGCGGCACCGGGGAGCTGTTTTTT

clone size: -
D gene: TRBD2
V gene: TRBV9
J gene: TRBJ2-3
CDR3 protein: CASSPSGSILLDTQYF
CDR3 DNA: TGTGCCAGCAGCCCCAGCGGGAGTATCTTGTTAGATACGCAGTATTTT

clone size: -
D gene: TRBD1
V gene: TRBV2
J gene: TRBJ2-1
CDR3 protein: CASRADTGEYNEQFF
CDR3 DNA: TGTGCCAGCAGAGCGGACACAGGGGAATACAATGAGCAGTTCTTC

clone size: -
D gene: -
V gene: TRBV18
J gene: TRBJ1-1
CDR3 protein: CASSPTTEGTEAFF
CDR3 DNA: TGTGCCAGCTCACCAACAACGGAGGGGACTGAAGCTTTCTTT

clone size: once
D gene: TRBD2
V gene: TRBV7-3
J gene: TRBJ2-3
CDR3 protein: CASSLRLAGGTDTQYF
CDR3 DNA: TGTGCCAGCAGCTTACGACTAGCGGGGGGGACAGATACGCAGTATTTT

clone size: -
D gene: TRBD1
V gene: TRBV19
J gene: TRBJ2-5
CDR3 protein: CASSTNRGETQYF
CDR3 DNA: TGTGCCAGTAGTACGAACAGGGGAGAGACCCAGTACTTC

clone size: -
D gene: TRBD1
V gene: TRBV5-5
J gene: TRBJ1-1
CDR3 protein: CASSLVAYRQGNTEAFF
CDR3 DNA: TGTGCCAGCAGCTTGGTTGCCTATCGACAGGGAAACACTGAAGCTTTCTTT

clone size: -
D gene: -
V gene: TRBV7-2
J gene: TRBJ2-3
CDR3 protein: CASSRPYTPSTDTQYF
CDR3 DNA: TGTGCCAGCAGCCGCCCGTATACGCCTAGCACAGATACGCAGTATTTT

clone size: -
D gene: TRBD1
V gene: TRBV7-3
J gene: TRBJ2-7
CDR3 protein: CASSIRQGPYEQYF
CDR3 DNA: TGTGCCAGCAGCATTCGACAGGGCCCCTACGAGCAGTACTTC

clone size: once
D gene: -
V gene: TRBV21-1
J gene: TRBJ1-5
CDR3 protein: CASSKGDRRNQPQHF
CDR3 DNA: TGTGCCAGCAGCAAAGGTGACAGGCGGAACCAGCCCCAGCATTTT

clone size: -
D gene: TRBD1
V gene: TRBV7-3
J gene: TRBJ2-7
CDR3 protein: CASSLSPDRAYEQYF
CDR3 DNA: TGTGCCAGCAGCTTAAGTCCGGACAGGGCTTACGAGCAGTACTTC

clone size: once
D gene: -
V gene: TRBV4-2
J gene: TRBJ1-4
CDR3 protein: CASSQYYATNEKLFF
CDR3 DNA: TGTGCCAGCAGCCAGTACTATGCAACTAATGAAAAACTGTTTTTT

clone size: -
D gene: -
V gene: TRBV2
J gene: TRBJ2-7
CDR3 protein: CASSPSGSSYEQYF
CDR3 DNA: TGTGCCAGCAGTCCCTCAGGAAGCTCCTACGAGCAGTACTTC

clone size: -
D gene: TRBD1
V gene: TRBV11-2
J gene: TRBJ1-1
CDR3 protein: CASSVGTGAEAFF
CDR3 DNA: TGTGCCAGCAGCGTCGGGACAGGAGCTGAAGCTTTCTTT

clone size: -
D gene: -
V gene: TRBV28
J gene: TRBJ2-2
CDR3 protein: CASSSPQGRDHTGELFF
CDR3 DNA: TGTGCCAGCAGTTCCCCACAGGGCCGGGATCACACCGGGGAGCTGTTTTTT

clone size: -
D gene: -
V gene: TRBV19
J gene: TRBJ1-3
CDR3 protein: CATEDRVLGNTIYF
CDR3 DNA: TGTGCCACCGAAGACAGAGTACTTGGAAACACCATATATTTT

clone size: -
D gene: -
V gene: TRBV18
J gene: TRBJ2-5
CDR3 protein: CASSTLRSPQETQYF
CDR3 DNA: TGTGCCAGCTCAACGCTCAGATCCCCCCAAGAGACCCAGTACTTC

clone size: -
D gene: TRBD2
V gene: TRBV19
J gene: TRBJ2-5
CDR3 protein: CASSALGTSITQYF
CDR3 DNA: TGTGCCAGTAGTGCACTTGGGACTAGCATTACCCAGTACTTC

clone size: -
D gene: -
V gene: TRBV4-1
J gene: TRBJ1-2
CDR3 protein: CASSQGGYPYGYTF
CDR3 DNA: TGCGCCAGCAGCCAGGGGGGGTACCCCTATGGCTACACCTTC

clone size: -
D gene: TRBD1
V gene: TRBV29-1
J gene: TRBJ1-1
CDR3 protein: CSVLQGPPNTEAFF
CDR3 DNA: TGCAGCGTTTTACAGGGGCCTCCAAACACTGAAGCTTTCTTT

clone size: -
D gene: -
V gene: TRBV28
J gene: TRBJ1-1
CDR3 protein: CASSQPALMNTEAFF
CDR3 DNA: TGTGCCAGCAGTCAACCAGCACTCATGAACACTGAAGCTTTCTTT

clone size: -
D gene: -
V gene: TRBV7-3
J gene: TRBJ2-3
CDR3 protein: CASSLTPDTQYF
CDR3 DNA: TGTGCCAGCAGCTTAACACCAGATACGCAGTATTTT

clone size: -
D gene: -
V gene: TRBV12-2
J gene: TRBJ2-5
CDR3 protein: CASREKEREYQETQYF
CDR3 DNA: TGTGCAAGTCGGGAAAAGGAGCGGGAGTACCAAGAGACCCAGTACTTC

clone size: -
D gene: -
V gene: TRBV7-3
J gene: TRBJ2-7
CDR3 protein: CASSSSGGYEQYF
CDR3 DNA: TGTGCCAGCAGCTCCTCAGGGGGGTACGAGCAGTACTTC

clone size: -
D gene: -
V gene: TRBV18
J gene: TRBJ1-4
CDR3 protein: CASSPADRGGHEKLFF
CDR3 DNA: TGTGCCAGCTCACCAGCGGACCGGGGCGGCCATGAAAAACTGTTTTTT

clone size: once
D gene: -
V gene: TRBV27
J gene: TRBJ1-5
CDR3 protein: CASRLYRAGNQPQHF
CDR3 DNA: TGTGCCAGCAGGCTTTACAGGGCTGGAAATCAGCCCCAGCATTTT

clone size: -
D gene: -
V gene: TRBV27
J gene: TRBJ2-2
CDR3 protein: CASRTNRAANTGELFF
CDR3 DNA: TGTGCCAGCAGGACCAACAGGGCCGCGAACACCGGGGAGCTGTTTTTT

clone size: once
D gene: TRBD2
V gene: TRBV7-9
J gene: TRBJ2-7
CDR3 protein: CASSTGTSSYEQYF
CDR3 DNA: TGTGCCAGCAGCACCGGGACTAGCTCCTACGAGCAGTACTTC

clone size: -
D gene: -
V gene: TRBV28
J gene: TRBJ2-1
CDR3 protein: CASSLFGEQFF
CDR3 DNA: TGTGCCAGCAGTTTATTCGGTGAGCAGTTCTTC

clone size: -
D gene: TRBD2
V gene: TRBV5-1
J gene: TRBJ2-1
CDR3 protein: CASSRTSVEQFF
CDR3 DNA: TGCGCCAGCAGCCGGACTAGCGTCGAGCAGTTCTTC

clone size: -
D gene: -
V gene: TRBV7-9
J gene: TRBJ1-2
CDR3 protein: CASSQSGSGYGYTF
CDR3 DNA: TGTGCCAGCAGCCAATCTGGCAGCGGCTATGGCTACACCTTC

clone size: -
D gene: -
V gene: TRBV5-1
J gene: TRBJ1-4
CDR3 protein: CASSPAHLGGGPANEKLFF
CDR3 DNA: TGCGCCAGCAGCCCAGCCCACCTTGGAGGGGGACCGGCTAATGAAAAACTGTTTTTT

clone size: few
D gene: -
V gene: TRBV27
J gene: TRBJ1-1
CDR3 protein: CASSLRSGNTEAFF
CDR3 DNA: TGTGCCAGCAGTCTACGATCAGGGAACACTGAAGCTTTCTTT

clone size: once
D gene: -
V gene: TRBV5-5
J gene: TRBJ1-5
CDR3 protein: CASSLSVQNSNQPQHF
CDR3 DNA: TGTGCCAGCAGTCTATCTGTACAAAATAGCAATCAGCCCCAGCATTTT

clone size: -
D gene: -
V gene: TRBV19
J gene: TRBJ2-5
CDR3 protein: CASSPDRDPTHF
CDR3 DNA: TGTGCCAGTAGTCCCGACCGGGACCCAACGCACTTC

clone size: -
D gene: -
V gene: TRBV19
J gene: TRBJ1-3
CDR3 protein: CASSISANSGNTIYF
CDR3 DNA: TGTGCCAGTAGTATCTCAGCAAACTCTGGAAACACCATATATTTT

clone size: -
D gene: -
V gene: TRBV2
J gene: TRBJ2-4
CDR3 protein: CASSEFSGKGSKNIQYF
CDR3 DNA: TGTGCCAGCAGTGAATTTTCAGGGAAGGGGTCCAAAAACATTCAGTACTTC

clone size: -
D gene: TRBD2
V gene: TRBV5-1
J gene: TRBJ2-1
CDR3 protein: CASSPLLGLAGGRNEQFF
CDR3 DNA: TGCGCCAGCAGCCCCCTCTTGGGACTAGCGGGAGGGCGGAATGAGCAGTTCTTC